This is a list of T cell receptor beta chains from one sample in a study of beta chain features in type 1 diabetes. Only in-frame clones appear in the TCRdb table, and some are missing; sequencing was by immunoSEQ multiplex PCR. The sample includes some 150,000 clones, about 44% seen only once; the top ten take around 0.39%. Sequencing used Tregs from blood. The receptors shown here come from a man between 18 and 35 years old in good health. CDR3s include the opening cysteine and the closing phenylalanine or tryptophan. D genes are given only for firm matches. Rows may omit the clone size; those that give it use once, few, many or a size class.

size	V	D	J	DNA	CDR3
-	TRBV5-1	-	TRBJ2-1	TGCGCCAGCAGCTGGGTCGGGGATGTGACCTACAATGAGCAGTTCTTC	CASSWVGDVTYNEQFF
-	TRBV25-1	-	TRBJ2-5	TGTGCCAGCAGTGAATATCCAGGGTCGGCCCAGTACTTC	CASSEYPGSAQYF
-	TRBV9	TRBD2	TRBJ2-5	TGTGCCAGCAGCGTTGGGAGGGGTGAGACCCAGTACTTC	CASSVGRGETQYF
-	TRBV18	TRBD1	TRBJ1-1	TGTGCCAGCTCACCGCCGGGACAGCCTACTGAAGCTTTCTTT	CASSPPGQPTEAFF
few	TRBV10-3	-	TRBJ2-3	TGTGCCATCAGGGGACTCGGTGGAGATACGCAGTATTTT	CAIRGLGGDTQYF
few	TRBV6-6	-	TRBJ2-7	TGTGCCAGCAGTTCGTTCACGGGGAATACCTTCTACGAGCAGTACTTC	CASSSFTGNTFYEQYF
-	TRBV19	TRBD2	TRBJ2-6	TGTGCCAGTAGATCTAGCGGTGGGGCCAACGTCCTGACTTTC	CASRSSGGANVLTF
-	TRBV2	TRBD1	TRBJ1-6	TGTGCCAGCAGTATGGACAGGGGTAATTCACCCCTCCACTTT	CASSMDRGNSPLHF
-	TRBV18	-	TRBJ1-2	TGTGCCAGCGCGGCGGACAGCTATGGCTACACCTTC	CASAADSYGYTF
-	TRBV5-1	-	TRBJ2-7	TGCGCCAGCAGCCCCCGGGACATAGGGGAGCAGTACTTC	CASSPRDIGEQYF
few	TRBV4-2	-	TRBJ2-7	TGTGCCAGCAGCCAGTTATCGGCTCTAGACAGGTCCTACGAGCAGTACTTC	CASSQLSALDRSYEQYF
-	TRBV7-2	TRBD1	TRBJ1-5	TGTGCCAGCAGCCCTGGACAGGGTCGGCAGCCCCAGCATTTT	CASSPGQGRQPQHF
-	TRBV15	-	TRBJ1-1	TGTGCCACCAGCAGAGCTTGGGGTCAGGGCACTGAAGCTTTCTTT	CATSRAWGQGTEAFF
-	TRBV19	TRBD1	TRBJ2-2	TGTGCCAGTAGTATGGCCAGGACAGGGCTGAACACCGGGGAGCTGTTTTTT	CASSMARTGLNTGELFF
-	TRBV9	-	TRBJ1-2	TGTGCCAGCAGCGTGAGGGTGGACGGCTATGGCTACACCTTC	CASSVRVDGYGYTF
-	TRBV7-2	-	TRBJ1-4	TGTGCCAGCAGCTTAGCCCCCGGGAGGATAAATGAAAAACTGTTTTTT	CASSLAPGRINEKLFF
few	TRBV7-3	-	TRBJ1-1	TGTGCCAGCAGCTTGAGCCGGAACACTGAAGCTTTCTTT	CASSLSRNTEAFF
once	TRBV6-1	-	TRBJ2-5	TGTGCCAGCAGTGTCTGGGGGGTCGAGACCCAGTACTTC	CASSVWGVETQYF
-	TRBV4-2	TRBD1	TRBJ2-2	TGTGCCAGCAGCCAAGCCCGGGGACAGGGGAACACCGGGGAGCTGTTTTTT	CASSQARGQGNTGELFF
few	TRBV4-2	-	TRBJ2-3	TGTGCCAGCAGCCAAAAGCGGGTCGAAACAGATACGCAGTATTTT	CASSQKRVETDTQYF
-	TRBV4-3	-	TRBJ2-1	TGCGCCAGCAGCCAGCTCCTACGGGCCCGGGGCTCCTACAATGAGCAGTTCTTC	CASSQLLRARGSYNEQFF
few	TRBV7-3	TRBD1	TRBJ1-2	TGTGCCAGCAGCGCCCGACCCGGGACAGGGGGTGGCTACACCTTC	CASSARPGTGGGYTF
-	TRBV19	-	TRBJ1-5	TGTGCCAGTAGTAAAACCCCGCGGGGTCAGCCCCAGCATTTT	CASSKTPRGQPQHF
-	TRBV18	-	TRBJ1-5	TGTGCCAGCTCACCAACCAGGGAACAGCCCCAGCATTTT	CASSPTREQPQHF
-	TRBV5-4	TRBD1	TRBJ2-7	TGTGCCAGCAGCTTCGGGGCCGGGACAGTAGGCGAGCAGTACTTC	CASSFGAGTVGEQYF
few	TRBV29-1	-	TRBJ2-2	TGCAGCGTTGGCATGCGACGAGGTCTCCCCGGGGAGCTGTTTTTT	CSVGMRRGLPGELFF
once	TRBV7-2	TRBD2	TRBJ2-7	TGTGCCAGCAGCTTTATTGGGACTAAAGGCGAGCAGTACTTC	CASSFIGTKGEQYF
-	TRBV6-1	TRBD2	TRBJ2-3	TGTGCCAGCTCGAAGGGAGGGGCGTCGGATACGCAGTATTTT	CASSKGGASDTQYF
-	TRBV6-1	-	TRBJ1-5	TGTGCCAGCAGCATACAGTATAGCAATCAGCCCCAGCATTTT	CASSIQYSNQPQHF
few	TRBV7-9	-	TRBJ1-2	TGTGCCAGCAGCTTATTTTCGGTCCAGGCTTATGGCTACACCTTC	CASSLFSVQAYGYTF
-	TRBV27	-	TRBJ1-5	TGTGCCAGCAGTCCACGGTACCTAACAGGGACCAGCAATCAGCCCCAGCATTTT	CASSPRYLTGTSNQPQHF
-	TRBV30	-	TRBJ2-1	TGTGCCTGCCCGATCCGGGACAAGGGAGGGAATGAGCAGTTCTTC	CACPIRDKGGNEQFF
-	TRBV5-6	-	TRBJ2-2	TGTGCCAGCAGCCGCTGGAGCACCGGGGAGCTGTTTTTT	CASSRWSTGELFF
-	TRBV18	-	TRBJ2-3	TGTGCCAGCTCCCTCGGGACAGATACGCAGTATTTT	CASSLGTDTQYF
few	TRBV2	TRBD1	TRBJ1-5	TGTGCCAGCAGCCGTGATCTTCTGGGACAGGGGGCGCGTCAGCCCCAGCATTTT	CASSRDLLGQGARQPQHF
-	TRBV7-2	-	TRBJ2-7	TGTGCCAGCAGCTTGATCCGGGACACTCGCTACGAGCAGTACTTC	CASSLIRDTRYEQYF
few	TRBV5-4	-	TRBJ2-1	TGTGCCAGCAGCTTGGCTCCCCGCTCCTACAATGAGCAGTTCTTC	CASSLAPRSYNEQFF
few	TRBV7-2	TRBD1	TRBJ1-4	TGTGCCAGCAGCCCGACAGGGACCGTTAATGAAAAACTGTTTTTT	CASSPTGTVNEKLFF
-	TRBV7-3	TRBD2	TRBJ2-7	TGTGCCAGCAGCTTAAGGCCTAGCGGGATCTCCTACGAGCAGTACTTC	CASSLRPSGISYEQYF
-	TRBV28	-	TRBJ2-3	TGTGCCAGCAGTTCCCATAGACCGTCACAGGGGTATTTT	CASSSHRPSQGYF
-	TRBV7-2	TRBD2	TRBJ2-5	TGTGCCAGCAGGGAGAGCGGGAGGTATTTCAGAGAGACCCAGTACTTC	CASRESGRYFRETQYF
-	TRBV25-1	TRBD1	TRBJ2-3	TGTGCCAGCAGTGACTACCCCCTGACAGGGGCGAGGACAGATACGCAGTATTTT	CASSDYPLTGARTDTQYF
-	TRBV5-4	-	TRBJ2-7	TGTGCCAGCAGCTTCGGTAGCCCCCCCTACGAGCAGTACTTC	CASSFGSPPYEQYF
once	TRBV7-2	TRBD1	TRBJ1-2	TGTGCCAGCAGCTTATCGACAGGGGGCTATGGCTACACCTTC	CASSLSTGGYGYTF
-	TRBV7-2	-	TRBJ1-2	TGTGCCAGCAGCTTAAATCGCCCGAGTGGCTACACCTTC	CASSLNRPSGYTF
-	TRBV7-2	TRBD2	TRBJ2-7	TGTGCCAGCAGCGTCTCTAGCGGAAGCGCCTACGAGCAGTACTTC	CASSVSSGSAYEQYF
-	TRBV7-9	-	TRBJ2-7	TGTGCCAGCAGCTTCCGGACTAACCTCTGGGAGCAGTACTTC	CASSFRTNLWEQYF
-	TRBV6-5	-	TRBJ2-5	TGTGCCAGCGGGAAGGGACACACCCAAGAGACCCAGTACTTC	CASGKGHTQETQYF
-	TRBV18	-	TRBJ2-1	TGTGCCAGCTCACCACTCCGGAGTAACAATGAGCAGTTCTTC	CASSPLRSNNEQFF
few	TRBV19	-	TRBJ1-2	TGTGCCAGCAACACCGGGGGTGACTATGGCTACACCTTC	CASNTGGDYGYTF
-	TRBV19	TRBD1	TRBJ2-7	TGTGCCAGTAGTACACAGGGGGAGCAGTACTTC	CASSTQGEQYF
few	TRBV19	TRBD2	TRBJ2-7	TGTGCCAGTAGTATAGGGACTAGCTCGTCCTACGAGCAGTACTTC	CASSIGTSSSYEQYF
few	TRBV6-1	TRBD1	TRBJ2-7	TGTGCCAGCAGTTCCCGCCCGACAGGGGTCGAGCAGTACTTC	CASSSRPTGVEQYF
few	TRBV28	TRBD1	TRBJ1-1	TGTGCCAGCAGCCCACAGGGGCACACTGAAGCTTTCTTT	CASSPQGHTEAFF
few	TRBV9	-	TRBJ2-2	TGTGCCAGCAGCGCTCGGGAGGGAACAGGGGTCGGGGAGCTGTTTTTT	CASSAREGTGVGELFF
few	TRBV7-2	-	TRBJ2-5	TGTGCCAGCAGCTTAGAGGGCGGGGTAAGAAAGAAGCAGTACTTC	CASSLEGGVRKKQYF